The 27 T cell receptor beta chains listed next were all sequenced from one sample in a study of shared clonotypes between healthy human individuals. TCRdb's table, derived via immunoSEQ multiplex PCR, lists solely in-frame clones and lacks some. Among about 960,000 clones, approximately 80% were seen once, and the ten largest hold about 1.5%. Input material: memory CD4+ T cells sorted from blood. Subset here: CD45RA-negative fraction. These receptors came from a man between 18 and 35 years old in good health.

The chain uses TRBV11-3 and TRBJ2-1, with D maybe TRBD2 (6 bases). V was pared by 3 bases and J by 0 bases, with 9 bases between. The germline gives CDR1 SGHNT, CDR2 YENEEA. The CDR3 consists of 15 residues. The CDR3 spells CASSFDGSSYNEQFF. DNA for the CDR3: TGTGCCAGCAGCTTCGACGGGAGCTCCTACAATGAGCAGTTCTTC.

V and J are TRBV4-1 and TRBJ2-4, with 9 bases lining up with TRBD2. Losses at the gene ends were 0 bases for V and 6 bases for J; bases not matched to a gene: 6. CDR1 is MGHRA and CDR2 is YSYEKL in the germline V gene. The CDR3 sequence is 16 residues long. This CDR3 reads CASSQDGSGSLNIQYF. CDR3 nucleotide sequence: TGCGCCAGCAGCCAAGACGGTAGCGGGAGTCTAAACATTCAGTACTTC.

V usage is TRBV6-1 and J usage is TRBJ2-5; D tentatively fits TRBD1 or TRBD2 (5 bases each). The CDR3 sequence is 13 residues long. Germline V gene lookup returns CDR1 MNHNS and CDR2 SASEGT. V lost 7 bases to trimming and J lost 1 base, with 10 bases between them. The chain's CDR3 is CASTDGTQETQYF. The DNA of the CDR3 is TGTGCCAGCACTGACGGGACCCAAGAGACCCAGTACTTC.

The CDR3 sequence: CASRAWPGTSYEQYF. The CDR3 coding sequence is TGTGCCAGCAGGGCCTGGCCCGGGACGTCCTACGAGCAGTACTTC. The V call is TRBV28, the J call TRBJ2-7; D is tentatively TRBD1 or TRBD2 (5 bases each). Germline V gene data show CDR1 as MDHEN and CDR2 as SYDVKM. The length of the CDR3 is 15 residues. V was clipped by 6 bases and J by 1 base, with 16 bases between them.

This clone was counted a few times. The rearrangement links TRBV2 to TRBJ2-7; a weak D match, TRBD1 (5 bases). Germline CDR1 reads SNHLY; CDR2 reads FYNNEI. Between the trimmed V and J ends, which lost 7 bases and 4 bases, there was a span of 8 bases. The CDR3 has 11 amino acids. Here the CDR3 reads CASKGFYEQYF. CDR3 nucleotide sequence: TGTGCCAGCAAGGGGTTTTACGAGCAGTACTTC.

The V gene is TRBV5-1, the J gene TRBJ2-3; D might be TRBD2 (6 bases). The CDR3 spans 16 residues. V lost 4 bases, J lost 5 bases, and 20 bases lay in between. The germline V gene encodes CDR1 SGHRS and CDR2 YFSETQ. This chain's CDR3 is CASSPRGPSQGDTQYF. The CDR3 nucleotides read TGCGCCAGCAGCCCGCGGGGACCCTCGCAAGGAGATACGCAGTATTTT.

V and J are TRBV18 and TRBJ2-5; D is possibly TRBD2 (6 bases). Trimming took 0 bases from V and 0 from J, leaving 14 bases between them. Germline-derived CDR1 and CDR2 are KGHSH and LQKENI. The CDR3 consists of 17 residues. Written as DNA, the CDR3 is TGTGCCAGCTCACCACCGGTGGGACTTCGGTACCAAGAGACCCAGTACTTC. Its translation: CASSPPVGLRYQETQYF.

The V and J genes are TRBV30 and TRBJ1-1, with D uncertain. This CDR3 has 15 residues. Germline values: CDR1 GTSNPN, CDR2 SVGIG (reference sequence). Between the trimmed V and J ends, which lost 3 bases and 0 bases, there was a span of 14 bases. The CDR3 coding sequence is TGTGCCTGGAGGGACGGATTTCCTATGAACACTGAAGCTTTCTTT. It translates to CAWRDGFPMNTEAFF.

The rearrangement links TRBV30 to TRBJ1-6; possible D gene TRBD1, 6 bases. Germline loops: CDR1 GTSNPN, CDR2 SVGIG (reference sequence). The CDR3 contains 14 residues. V lost 3 bases to trimming and J lost 7 bases, with 13 bases between them. CDR3 bases: TGTGCCTGGAGGCGGGGGGCGGACAATTCACCCCTCCACTTT. Protein: CAWRRGADNSPLHF. Variable domain in full (rest from reference TRBV30 and TRBJ1-6): SQTIHQWPATLVQPVGSPLSLECTVEGTSNPNLYWYRQAAGRGLQLLFYSVGIGQISSEVPQNLSASRPQDRQFILSSKKLLLSDSGFYLCAWRRGADNSPLHFGNGTRLTVT.

The CDR3 nucleotides are TGTGCCAGCAGCGAAACAGGGGGCGCCCATCTATACGAGCAGTACTTC. Amino acid sequence: CASSETGGAHLYEQYF. The chain recombines TRBV7-2 with TRBJ2-7; 9 nucleotides agree with TRBD1. The CDR3 contains 16 residues. V shed 5 bases and J 4 bases; nucleotides not matched to a gene: 12. The germline CDR1 and CDR2 sequences are SGHTA and FQGNSA.

The chain recombines TRBV27 with TRBJ1-4; unclear D gene. Trimming shortened V by 5 bases and J by 8 bases, and 15 bases separated the two germline ends. CDR1 and CDR2 (germline): MNHEY, SMNVEV (reference sequence). The CDR3 totals 14 residues. The CDR3 protein is CASSLRRLGEKLFF. Written as DNA, the CDR3 is TGTGCCAGCAGTCTCAGAAGGTTAGGAGAAAAACTGTTTTTT.

The V call is TRBV11-2, the J call TRBJ2-2; D uncertain. The CDR3 runs 12 residues. The germline V gene has CDR1 SGHAT and CDR2 FQNNGV. V was trimmed by 10 bases and J by 7 bases, leaving 13 bases between them. The CDR3 reads CAIQSVFGELFF. DNA of the CDR3: TGTGCCATACAAAGCGTATTCGGGGAGCTGTTTTTT.

The chain employs TRBV7-3 and TRBJ2-3; TRBD1 aligns across 9 bases. The CDR3 is 14 amino acids. V shed 2 bases and J 5 bases; nucleotides not matched to a gene: 2. Looked up from germline, CDR1 is SGHTA and CDR2 is FQGTGA. The CDR3 protein is CASSLGQGKDTQYF. The CDR3 bases are TGTGCCAGCAGCTTAGGACAGGGGAAAGATACGCAGTATTTT.

V and J are TRBV7-2 and TRBJ2-7; D remains ambiguous. V gave up 6 bases and J gave up 0 bases, with 9 bases separating them. The CDR3 runs to 13 residues. Germline CDR1 SGHTA, CDR2 FQGNSA. Written as DNA, the CDR3 is TGTGCCAGCAGTTGGAGTTCCTCCTACGAGCAGTACTTC. Translating it yields CASSWSSSYEQYF. Drawing the rest from reference TRBV7-2 and TRBJ2-7, the complete variable domain is GAGVSQSPSNKVTEKGKDVELRCDPISGHTALYWYRQSLGQGLEFLIYFQGNSAPDKSGLPSDRFSAERTGGSVSTLTIQRTQQEDSAVYLCASSWSSSYEQYFGPGTRLTVT.

The rearrangement uses TRBV2 and TRBJ2-1; 7 nucleotides match TRBD2. Per germline, CDR1 SNHLY and CDR2 FYNNEI. The CDR3 extends over 16 amino acids. V shed 6 bases, J shed 4 bases, and the junction held 12 bases outside the gene matches. The CDR3 region has the DNA TGTGCCAGCAGGAGGCCGAGCGGGACGACTTACAATGAGCAGTTCTTC. Translated, it gives CASRRPSGTTYNEQFF.

V gene TRBV7-2 combines with J gene TRBJ1-2; tentatively, D is TRBD1 (5 bases). Trimming pared 0 bases from V and 8 bases from J, leaving 22 bases between. The CDR3 runs 17 residues. Germline V gene data show CDR1 as SGHTA and CDR2 as FQGNSA. As DNA, the CDR3 is TGTGCCAGCAGCTTAGCGCTTTACGGGCAGGGAGGGGAAGGCTACACCTTC. As protein: CASSLALYGQGGEGYTF.

The chain carries TRBV29-1 and TRBJ1-2, with D hard to call. This CDR3 comprises 15 residues. Deletions cut 2 bases from V and 2 bases from J, with 15 bases between. Germline V lookup: CDR1 SQVTM, CDR2 ANQGSEA. The chain's CDR3 is CSVEIGSAPNYGYTF. CDR3 coding DNA: TGCAGCGTTGAAATCGGTTCCGCACCCAACTATGGCTACACCTTC.

This clone was counted a single time. This chain uses TRBV4-3 with TRBJ2-1; 7 bases line up with TRBD1. The CDR3 spans 17 residues. CDR1 is LGHNA and CDR2 is YSLEER in the germline V gene. J gave up 5 bases and V 0 bases, and 10 bases lay outside the gene matches. The CDR3 loop is CASSQDNQGVWNNEQFF. CDR3 nucleotides: TGCGCCAGCAGCCAAGATAATCAGGGGGTGTGGAACAATGAGCAGTTCTTC.

The chain joins TRBV28 to TRBJ2-4; D possibly matches TRBD1 or TRBD2 (6 bases each). The germline CDR1 and CDR2 sequences are MDHEN and SYDVKM. The V and J ends lost 2 bases and 8 bases respectively, with 16 bases between them. The CDR3 totals 15 residues. The CDR3 nucleotides are TGTGCCAGCAGTTTAAACCCGGGGGCCGCGGACATTCAGTACTTC. This encodes CASSLNPGAADIQYF.

V and J are TRBV6-5 and TRBJ1-1; D gene uncertain. This CDR3 comprises 15 residues. V lost 0 bases and J 4 bases, leaving 12 bases between the germline ends. CDR1 and CDR2 from the germline V gene are MNHEY and SVGAGI. DNA for the CDR3: TGTGCCAGCAGTTACTCCCCCTACCCGGGCACTGAAGCTTTCTTT. This sequence encodes CASSYSPYPGTEAFF.

The rearrangement uses TRBV9 and TRBJ2-3; 9 nucleotides line up with TRBD2. This CDR3 has 16 residues. CDR1 is SGDLS, CDR2 YYNGEE, per germline. V trimming: 4 bases; J trimming: 1 base; junction bases outside the gene matches: 7. Here the CDR3 reads CASSPTAGGRTDTQYF. DNA for the CDR3: TGTGCCAGCAGCCCCACTGCGGGAGGGCGCACAGATACGCAGTATTTT.

This clone was counted only a few times. This sample also contains other DNA sequences that code for the same CDR3. V usage is TRBV29-1 and J usage is TRBJ1-1; D might be TRBD1 (5 bases). The CDR3 loop spans 11 amino acids. CDR1 is SQVTM, CDR2 ANQGSEA, per germline. Trimming shortened V by 4 bases and J by 6 bases, and 9 bases separated the two germline ends. CDR3 nucleotide sequence: TGCAGCGTTGCTCAGGGCGCTGAAGCTTTCTTT. Translating gives CSVAQGAEAFF.

The genes are TRBV5-4 and TRBJ2-7; D is tentatively TRBD1 or TRBD2 (5 bases each). With 3 bases removed from V and 9 bases from J, the gap between germline ends came to 16 bases. CDR1 SGHNT and CDR2 YYREEE come from the germline V gene (reference sequence). The CDR3 is 13 residues long. This chain's CDR3 is CASSSLGENGQYF. CDR3 nucleotides: TGTGCCAGCAGCTCACTAGGGGAAAACGGGCAGTACTTC.

J is TRBJ2-1 and V is TRBV7-2; D is tentatively TRBD1 or TRBD2 (5 bases each). The CDR3 loop spans 15 amino acids. Trimming stripped 4 bases from V and 9 bases from J, with 19 bases between. Germline V gene lookup returns CDR1 SGHTA and CDR2 FQGNSA. The CDR3 DNA sequence: TGTGCCAGCAGCTACCGGGACCTCCGGCTCAGTGAGCAGTTCTTC. It yields the protein CASSYRDLRLSEQFF.

This clone was found a few times. This rearrangement joins TRBV10-2 to TRBJ1-2, with 7 bases that match TRBD1. The CDR3 has 16 residues. V was clipped by 4 bases and J by 1 base; unmatched bases: 9. Germline CDR1 and CDR2: WSHSY and SAAADI. The CDR3 sequence is CASSAGPWDSNYGYTF. CDR3 nucleotides: TGCGCCAGCAGTGCCGGCCCATGGGACAGTAACTATGGCTACACCTTC.

This chain links TRBV9 with TRBJ2-5; D gene unclear. V dropped 0 bases and J dropped 5 bases, with 14 bases sitting between them. The CDR3 length is 15 residues. Germline V gene sequence: CDR1 SGDLS, CDR2 YYNGEE. The DNA of the CDR3 is TGTGCCAGCAGCGTAGATGGAGTCGGGTCGGAGACCCAGTACTTC. Translation: CASSVDGVGSETQYF.

This chain joins TRBV5-1 and TRBJ2-7; D is possibly TRBD1 or TRBD2 (5 bases each). Germline V CDR1 and CDR2: SGHRS, YFSETQ. The length of the CDR3 is 12 residues. The V end was cut by 9 bases, the J end by 5 bases, with 15 bases between. The CDR3 DNA reads TGCGCCACCAGGGACGCCACGGACGAGCAGTACTTC. Residues: CATRDATDEQYF.